The 31 T cell receptor beta chains in this list originate from one sample, sequenced in a study of blood T cell repertoires in COVID-19. The assay was immunoSEQ multiplex PCR, and TCRdb's table has in-frame clones only and misses some. Counted here are hundreds of thousands of clones, 87% occurring once; the ten biggest clones make up about 5.7%. Sequenced sample: PBMCs or T cells enriched from blood (not recorded which). Source of these receptors: a woman aged 40 to 49 who had recovered from COVID-19.

This chain joins TRBV7-2 and TRBJ2-2; a weak D match, TRBD1 (5 bases). The V end was cut by 1 base, the J end by 2 bases, with 8 bases between. This CDR3 comprises 15 residues. Germline CDR1 is SGHTA and CDR2 is FQGNSA. CDR3 coding DNA: TGTGCCAGCAGCTTAGGACAGACTAACACCGGGGAGCTGTTTTTT. The encoded protein is CASSLGQTNTGELFF.

CDR3 DNA sequence: TGCGCCAGCAGCCACTACAGGGGCGGGGATGGCTACACCTTC. Its protein product is CASSHYRGGDGYTF. The chain uses TRBV4-3 and TRBJ1-2; 7 bases map to TRBD1. CDR1 is LGHNA, CDR2 YSLEER, per germline. V was clipped by 3 bases and J by 6 bases; unmatched bases: 7. This CDR3 contains 14 residues.

This chain joins TRBV5-1 and TRBJ2-2; D is possibly TRBD1 (5 bases). The CDR3 runs 12 residues. V lost 0 bases to trimming and J lost 13 bases, with 10 bases between them. The germline V gene encodes CDR1 SGHRS and CDR2 YFSETQ. The CDR3 region has the DNA TGCGCCAGCAGCTTGGGGCAAACAGGGCTGTTTTTT. This codes for CASSLGQTGLFF. Variable domain in full (rest from reference TRBV5-1 and TRBJ2-2): KAGVTQTPRYLIKTRGQQVTLSCSPISGHRSVSWYQQTPGQGLQFLFEYFSETQRNKGNFPGRFSGRQFSNSRSEMNVSTLELGDSALYLCASSLGQTGLFFGEGSRLTVL.

The chain recombines TRBV5-1 with TRBJ2-3; D unclear. The CDR3 runs 15 residues. Germline CDR1 SGHRS, CDR2 YFSETQ. Trimming removed 0 bases from V and 4 bases from J, with 12 bases in between. The CDR3 spells CASSLATFSADTQYF. As DNA, the CDR3 is TGCGCCAGCAGCTTGGCCACCTTCAGCGCAGATACGCAGTATTTT.

The CDR3 reads CAWSILAGEGDTQYF. DNA for the CDR3: TGTGCCTGGAGTATCCTAGCGGGAGAGGGAGATACGCAGTATTTT. The chain has TRBV30 and TRBJ2-3; 10 nucleotides match TRBD2. The CDR3 contains 15 residues. CDR1 GTSNPN and CDR2 SVGIG come from the germline V gene (reference sequence). The V gene end was trimmed by 2 bases and the J gene end by 5 bases; junction bases not matched to a gene: 7.

The CDR3 reads CASKLAGEDTQYF. CDR3 coding DNA: TGTGCCTCGAAACTAGCGGGGGAAGATACGCAGTATTTT. The chain couples TRBV27 to TRBJ2-3; 11 positions agree with TRBD2. The CDR3 extends over 13 amino acids. V lost 11 bases and J lost 5; bases outside the gene matches: 6. Germline-derived CDR1 and CDR2 are MNHEY and SMNVEV (reference sequence).

V gene TRBV18 combines with J gene TRBJ2-1; 11 bases line up with TRBD1. V was pared by 3 bases and J by 9 bases, with 4 bases of the junction left unmatched. Germline V gene lookup returns CDR1 KGHSH and CDR2 LQKENI. This CDR3 has 14 residues. The CDR3 sequence is CASSPMDRGLEQFF. Here the CDR3 DNA reads TGTGCCAGCTCACCTATGGACAGGGGGCTTGAGCAGTTCTTC.

This clone has a handful of counts. The chain uses TRBV6-1 and TRBJ1-4; tentatively, D is TRBD1 (5 bases). V shed 2 bases and J shed 8 bases, with 9 bases lying between them. This CDR3 has 13 residues. Germline V gives CDR1 MNHNS, CDR2 SASEGT. The CDR3 spells CASSEQGKEKLFF. DNA of the CDR3: TGTGCCAGCAGTGAACAGGGCAAGGAAAAACTGTTTTTT.

The genes are TRBV9 and TRBJ1-6; D gene uncertain. The CDR3 spans 14 residues. Germline V gene sequence: CDR1 SGDLS, CDR2 YYNGEE. V lost 0 bases and J 9 bases, leaving 10 bases between the germline ends. CDR3 amino acids: CASSVGQFGSPLHF. For the CDR3, the DNA is TGTGCCAGCAGCGTAGGACAATTCGGTTCACCCCTCCACTTT.

The CDR3 DNA is TGTGCCAGCCGCCCCGGGACTAGCGGGTTAAGCTCCTACAATGAGCAGTTCTTC. Residues: CASRPGTSGLSSYNEQFF. J is TRBJ2-1 and V is TRBV19, with TRBD2 identical over 12 bases. The CDR3 is 18 amino acids. Trimming took 9 bases from V and 0 from J; bases not matched to a gene: 12. Germline CDR1 and CDR2: LNHDA and SQIVND (reference sequence).

The V and J genes are TRBV4-3 and TRBJ1-1; 10 bases align to TRBD1. Trimming took 0 bases from V and 0 from J; bases not matched to a gene: 16. The length of the CDR3 is 21 residues. From germline, CDR1 is LGHNA and CDR2 YSLEER. The DNA of the CDR3 is TGCGCCAGCAGCCAAGATGCGGGGACAGGGGCCTATACTTCTATGAACACTGAAGCTTTCTTT. Its protein is CASSQDAGTGAYTSMNTEAFF.

A word on this clone: One junction end disagrees with the germline gene, perhaps due to a read error. This sequence joins TRBV7-7 and TRBJ2-5; 8 bases are shared with TRBD2. CDR3 length: 15 residues. Germline V gene lookup returns CDR1 SSHAT and CDR2 FNYEAQ (reference sequence). The CDR3 region is CASSDPGGRGGTQYF. CDR3 bases: TGTGCTAGCAGCGACCCCGGGGGTCGGGGGGGTACCCAGTACTTC.

This clone came up a few times. J is TRBJ2-1 and V is TRBV5-1; 14 nucleotides line up with TRBD2. Losses at the gene ends were 2 bases for V and 0 bases for J; bases not matched to a gene: 7. The CDR3 extends over 19 amino acids. Germline loops: CDR1 SGHRS, CDR2 YFSETQ. The CDR3 is CASSLSGLAGGRSYNEQFF. DNA for the CDR3: TGCGCCAGCAGCTTATCAGGACTAGCGGGAGGCCGCTCCTACAATGAGCAGTTCTTC.

This clone was seen many times. The rearrangement joins TRBV4-1 to TRBJ2-5; 7 positions match TRBD2. V lost 1 base to trimming and J lost 2 bases; unmatched junction nucleotides: 13. This CDR3 comprises 18 residues. The germline V gene encodes CDR1 MGHRA and CDR2 YSYEKL. CDR3 coding DNA: TGCGCCAGCAGCCAAGTTTCGGGAGGAGTTGGAAAACAAGAGACCCAGTACTTC. This gives the protein CASSQVSGGVGKQETQYF.

The CDR3 reads CSASNPDSREQYF. Here the CDR3 DNA reads TGCAGTGCTAGTAACCCGGATTCTAGGGAGCAGTACTTC. The genes are TRBV20-1 and TRBJ2-7; D is uncertain. Trimming stripped 3 bases from V and 7 bases from J, with 16 bases between. CDR1 is DFQATT and CDR2 is SNEGSKA in the germline V gene (reference sequence). The CDR3 totals 13 residues.

This rearrangement joins TRBV5-1 to TRBJ2-3; no clear D gene. Per germline, CDR1 SGHRS and CDR2 YFSETQ. Between the trimmed V and J ends, which lost 0 bases and 6 bases, there was a span of 11 bases. This CDR3 spans 14 amino acids. DNA for the CDR3: TGCGCCAGCAGCTTGGCCGGTAGATCGGATACGCAGTATTTT. Translated: CASSLAGRSDTQYF.

Comments on this clone: Different DNA sequences within this sample yield the same CDR3. J is TRBJ2-7 and V is TRBV6-2 or TRBV6-3, with D maybe TRBD1 (5 bases). With 2 bases removed from V and 3 bases from J, the gap between germline ends came to 8 bases. CDR3 size: 13 residues. Per germline, CDR1 MNHEY and CDR2 SVGEGT. The CDR3 here is CASSYPDSYEQYF. The DNA of the CDR3 is TGTGCCAGCAGTTACCCCGACAGCTACGAGCAGTACTTC.

The rearrangement uses TRBV4-1 and TRBJ1-4; tentative D call: TRBD1 (6 bases). V was cut by 3 bases and J by 5 bases, with 19 bases left in between. CDR3 length: 17 residues. The V gene's germline CDR1 is MGHRA and CDR2 YSYEKL. For the CDR3, the DNA is TGCGCCAGCAGCCAGGAAGCCAAAGGACAGATAAATGAAAAACTGTTTTTT. This sequence encodes CASSQEAKGQINEKLFF.

This clone appeared many times. The rearrangement uses TRBV28 and TRBJ1-2; D is ambiguous. This CDR3 spans 13 amino acids. The ends were cut back, 6 bases at V and 8 bases at J, with 16 bases in the middle. Germline V gene lookup returns CDR1 MDHEN and CDR2 SYDVKM. The CDR3 region is CASRQTGSGGYTF. For the CDR3, the DNA is TGTGCCAGCAGACAGACCGGTTCTGGGGGCTACACCTTC.

This chain links TRBV7-2 with TRBJ2-1; 7 bases are a match to TRBD2. CDR3 length: 13 residues. V gave up 1 base and J gave up 8 bases; unmatched junction bases: 2. Germline CDR1 is SGHTA and CDR2 is FQGNSA. The CDR3 reads CASSLGAGDEQFF. The CDR3 bases are TGTGCCAGCAGCTTAGGGGCGGGGGATGAGCAGTTCTTC.

V usage is TRBV10-3 and J usage is TRBJ2-1, with 12 positions matching TRBD2. V lost 6 bases to trimming and J lost 0 bases; unmatched junction nucleotides: 3. Germline V lookup: CDR1 ENHRY, CDR2 SYGVKD. The CDR3 consists of 16 residues. The CDR3 loop is CAISLTSGSSYNEQFF. For the CDR3, the DNA is TGTGCCATCAGCTTGACTAGCGGGAGCTCCTACAATGAGCAGTTCTTC.

This chain links TRBV10-3 with TRBJ2-1, with 8 positions matching TRBD1. CDR3 length: 13 residues. The junction had 6 bases not matched to a gene; V was cut back by 6 bases and J by 8 bases. Per germline, CDR1 ENHRY and CDR2 SYGVKD. CDR3 protein: CAIRGQVGHEQFF. As DNA, the CDR3 is TGTGCCATCAGGGGACAGGTAGGGCATGAGCAGTTCTTC.

V gene TRBV30 combines with J gene TRBJ2-6; TRBD2 might be the D (6 bases). This CDR3 region has 15 residues. Trimming shortened V by 3 bases and J by 0 bases, and 9 bases separated the two germline ends. From germline, CDR1 is GTSNPN and CDR2 SVGIG (reference sequence). The CDR3 here is CAWRPGVSGANVLTF. The CDR3 coding sequence is TGTGCCTGGAGGCCGGGGGTCTCTGGGGCCAACGTCCTGACTTTC.

The chain recombines TRBV29-1 with TRBJ1-5, with a possible D match to TRBD1 (5 bases). CDR1 and CDR2 (germline): SQVTM, ANQGSEA. The CDR3 contains 12 residues. Between the trimmed V and J ends, which lost 4 bases and 3 bases, there was a span of 7 bases. This CDR3 reads CSVGDYNQPQHF. CDR3 DNA sequence: TGCAGCGTTGGGGACTACAATCAGCCCCAGCATTTT.

There are a few counts of this clone. CDR3 nucleotides: TGTGCCAGCAGCTTAGGAGCGGTACAAGAGACCCAGTACTTC. This encodes CASSLGAVQETQYF. This chain uses TRBV7-9 with TRBJ2-5, with D possibly TRBD2 on 5 matching bases. The V end was cut by 1 base, the J end by 2 bases, with 8 bases between. In germline, CDR1 is SEHNR, CDR2 FQNEAQ (reference sequence). The CDR3 spans 14 residues.

The chain is built from TRBV18 and TRBJ1-2; no clear D gene. The CDR3 length is 16 residues. The V end lost 0 bases, the J end lost 0 bases, and 11 bases lay between the germline ends. Germline values: CDR1 KGHSH, CDR2 LQKENI. The CDR3 bases are TGTGCCAGCTCACCACCGCTGGGCCCTGCTAACTATGGCTACACCTTC. Translated: CASSPPLGPANYGYTF.

The chain recombines TRBV19 with TRBJ2-1, with TRBD2 matching over 10 bases. V shed 7 bases, J shed 8 bases, and the junction held 5 bases outside the gene matches. Per the germline V gene, CDR1 is LNHDA and CDR2 is SQIVND (reference sequence). The CDR3 has 13 amino acids. Here the CDR3 DNA reads TGTGCCAGTAATGGGCTAGCGGGAGATGAGCAGTTCTTC. It is translated as CASNGLAGDEQFF.

CDR3 DNA: TGTGCCAGCAGTTTACTCCCCGGACAGGGTTTCGATCAGCCCCAGCATTTT. Protein sequence: CASSLLPGQGFDQPQHF. This chain uses TRBV28 with TRBJ1-5; 8 bases align to TRBD1. This CDR3 is 17 amino acids long. The V gene end was trimmed by 2 bases and the J gene end by 5 bases; junction bases not matched to a gene: 11. The germline gives CDR1 MDHEN, CDR2 SYDVKM.

This clone showed up just once. V usage is TRBV27 and J usage is TRBJ1-2; maybe TRBD1 (5 bases). Trimming shortened V by 3 bases and J by 2 bases, and 7 bases separated the two germline ends. The CDR3 runs to 13 residues. The V gene's germline CDR1 is MNHEY and CDR2 SMNVEV (reference sequence). CDR3 in amino acids: CASSFRQNYGYTF. The CDR3 DNA is TGTGCCAGCAGTTTTCGACAGAACTATGGCTACACCTTC.

Comment on this clone: One end of the junction varies from germline; a read error may be responsible. The chain is built from TRBV3-1 (or the pseudogene TRBV3-2) and TRBJ1-4, with D unresolved. The germline V gene encodes CDR1 LGHDT and CDR2 YNNKEL (reference sequence). This CDR3 contains 13 residues. DNA for the CDR3: TGTGCCAGCAGCCAAGTCGCTAACGAAAAACTGTTTTTT. Protein product: CASSQVANEKLFF.

This clone came up a few times. The chain recombines TRBV7-3 with TRBJ2-1; D might be TRBD2 (6 bases). The CDR3 is 15 amino acids. CDR1 and CDR2 from the germline V gene are SGHTA and FQGTGA. The germline V and J ends were trimmed by 5 bases and 6 bases, with 17 bases remaining between them. The CDR3 protein is CASSPRLGGGNEQFF. In nucleotides, the CDR3 is TGTGCCAGCAGCCCTCGATTGGGGGGAGGCAATGAGCAGTTCTTC.